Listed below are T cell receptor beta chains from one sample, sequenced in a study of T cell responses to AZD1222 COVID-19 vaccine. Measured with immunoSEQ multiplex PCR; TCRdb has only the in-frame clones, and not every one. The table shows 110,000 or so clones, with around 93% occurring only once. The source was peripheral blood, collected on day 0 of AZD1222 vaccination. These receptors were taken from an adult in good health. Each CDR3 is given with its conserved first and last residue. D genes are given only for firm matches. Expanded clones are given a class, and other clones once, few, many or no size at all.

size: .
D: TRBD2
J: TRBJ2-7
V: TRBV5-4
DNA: TGTGCCAGCAGCCAGGGACTAGCGGGAGGAAACTACGAGCAGTACTTC
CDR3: CASSQGLAGGNYEQYF

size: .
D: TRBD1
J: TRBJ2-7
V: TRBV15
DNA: TGTGCCACCAGCAGAGATGGACAGGGCTACGAGCAGTACTTC
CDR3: CATSRDGQGYEQYF

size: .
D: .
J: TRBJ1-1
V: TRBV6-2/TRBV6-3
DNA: TGTGCCAGCAGTTACTCTTTCAGGGCTTCTGAAGCTTTCTTT
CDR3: CASSYSFRASEAFF

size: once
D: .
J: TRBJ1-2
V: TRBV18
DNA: TGTGCCAGCTCACCAGAGCTTCAGGGTAACTATGGCTACACCTTC
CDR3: CASSPELQGNYGYTF

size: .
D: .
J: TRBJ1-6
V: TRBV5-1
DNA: TGCGCCAGCAGCTCCACGGATAATTCACCCCTCCACTTT
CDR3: CASSSTDNSPLHF

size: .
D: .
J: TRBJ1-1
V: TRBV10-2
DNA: TGCGCCAGCAGTGAAGGGGGCACTGAAGCTTTCTTT
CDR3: CASSEGGTEAFF

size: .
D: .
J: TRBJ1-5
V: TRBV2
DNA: TGTGCCAGCAGTCTAGGCGGCTCCCCCCAGCCCCAGCATTTT
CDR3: CASSLGGSPQPQHF

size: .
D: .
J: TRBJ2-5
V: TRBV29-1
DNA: TGCAGCGTTGAAGATACTGGCGGACAAGAGACCCAGTACTTC
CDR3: CSVEDTGGQETQYF

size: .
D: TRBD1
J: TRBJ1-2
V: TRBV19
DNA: TGTGCCAGTAGTGACAGGGGAGCCTCTAACTATGGCTACACCTTC
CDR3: CASSDRGASNYGYTF

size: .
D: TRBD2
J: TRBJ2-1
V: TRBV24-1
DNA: TGTGCCACCAGTGACCCGACTAGCGGGGGGGTTAGTGAGCAGTTCTTC
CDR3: CATSDPTSGGVSEQFF

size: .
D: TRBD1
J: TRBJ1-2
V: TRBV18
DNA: TGTGCCAGCTCACCTTATCCGGGACAGACTAACTATGGCTACACCTTC
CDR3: CASSPYPGQTNYGYTF

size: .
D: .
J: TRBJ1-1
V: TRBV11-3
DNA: TGTGCCAGCAGCTTTGACAGCAACACTGAAGCTTTCTTT
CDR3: CASSFDSNTEAFF

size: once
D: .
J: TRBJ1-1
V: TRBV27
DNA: TGTGCCAGCAGCCTAACACGGATGAACACTGAAGCTTTCTTT
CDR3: CASSLTRMNTEAFF

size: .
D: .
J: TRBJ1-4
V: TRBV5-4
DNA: TGTGCCAGCAGCTCAAAGGGTTATGAAAAACTGTTTTTT
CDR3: CASSSKGYEKLFF

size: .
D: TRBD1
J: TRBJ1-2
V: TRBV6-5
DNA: TGTGCCAGCAACGGACAGGGAACCTATGGCTACACCTTC
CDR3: CASNGQGTYGYTF

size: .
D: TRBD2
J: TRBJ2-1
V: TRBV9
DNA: TGTGCCAGCAGCGCCACTTTACTAGCGGGAGTATTCAATGAGCAGTTCTTC
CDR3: CASSATLLAGVFNEQFF

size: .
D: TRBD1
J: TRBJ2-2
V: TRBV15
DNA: TGTGCCACCAGGGAAACCGGGACAGGGGCCACCGGGGAGCTGTTTTTT
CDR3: CATRETGTGATGELFF

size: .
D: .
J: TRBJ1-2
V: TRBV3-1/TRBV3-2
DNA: TGTGCCAGCAGCCAAGAGCGTGCCAGGGTAAACTATGGCTACACCTTC
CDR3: CASSQERARVNYGYTF

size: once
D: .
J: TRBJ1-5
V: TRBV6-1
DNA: TGTGCCAGCAGTGATTGGAGCGGCAATCAGCCCCAGCATTTT
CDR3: CASSDWSGNQPQHF

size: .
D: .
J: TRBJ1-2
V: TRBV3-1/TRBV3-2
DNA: TGTGCCAGCAGCCAAGAACCGGACTATGGCTACACCTTC
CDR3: CASSQEPDYGYTF

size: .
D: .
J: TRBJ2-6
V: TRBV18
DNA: TGTGCCAGTCTTTCCGGGTCAGGGGCCAACGTCCTGACTTTC
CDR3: CASLSGSGANVLTF

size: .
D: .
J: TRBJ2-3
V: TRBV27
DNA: TGTGCCAGCTCCGTAACCCGGTGGGATACGCAGTATTTT
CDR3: CASSVTRWDTQYF

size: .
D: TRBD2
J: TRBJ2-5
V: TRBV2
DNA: TGTGCCAGCAGTAGGACTAGCGGGAGGGAAGAGACCCAGTACTTC
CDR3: CASSRTSGREETQYF

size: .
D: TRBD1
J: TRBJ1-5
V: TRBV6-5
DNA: TGTGCCAGCAGTTACTCGGGGAAACAGGGGATGTCCCAGCATTTT
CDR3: CASSYSGKQGMSQHF

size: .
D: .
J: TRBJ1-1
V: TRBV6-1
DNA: TGTGCCAGCAGTGAATCGAACAAGAACACTGAAGCTTTCTTT
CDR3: CASSESNKNTEAFF

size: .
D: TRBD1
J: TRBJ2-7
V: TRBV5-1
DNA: TGCGCCAGCAGCGGGGGACAGGCAAGCTACGAGCAGTACTTC
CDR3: CASSGGQASYEQYF

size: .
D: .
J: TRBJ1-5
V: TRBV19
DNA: TGTGCCAGTACCTCCGACAGGTGGAGTCAGCCCCAGCATTTT
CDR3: CASTSDRWSQPQHF

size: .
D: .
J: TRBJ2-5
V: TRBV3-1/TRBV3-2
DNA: TGTGCCAGCAGCCAAGATGAGGAGACCCAGTACTTC
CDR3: CASSQDEETQYF

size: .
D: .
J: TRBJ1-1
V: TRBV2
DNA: TGTGCCAGCAGGACGACCCGGGTAGGGGTCACTGAAGCTTTCTTT
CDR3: CASRTTRVGVTEAFF

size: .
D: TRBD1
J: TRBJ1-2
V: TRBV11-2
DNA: TGTGCCAGCAGCTTAGATGGGGGGACAGGGCCCTATGGCTACACCTTC
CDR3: CASSLDGGTGPYGYTF

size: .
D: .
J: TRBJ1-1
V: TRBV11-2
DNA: TGTGCCAGCAGCTTATCGCGGGGAAGTACTGAAGCTTTCTTT
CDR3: CASSLSRGSTEAFF

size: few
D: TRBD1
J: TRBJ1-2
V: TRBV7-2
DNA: TGTGCCAGCAGCTTCGATGGACAGGGGAGCCGCTACACCTTC
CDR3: CASSFDGQGSRYTF

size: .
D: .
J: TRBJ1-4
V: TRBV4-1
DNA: TGCGCCAGCAGCCAAGATCGTAACAGGAGGGAAAAACTGTTTTTT
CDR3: CASSQDRNRREKLFF

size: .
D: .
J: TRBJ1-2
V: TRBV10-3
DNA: TGTGCCATCTGGGGGGAGGGGACCGGCTACACCTTC
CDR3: CAIWGEGTGYTF

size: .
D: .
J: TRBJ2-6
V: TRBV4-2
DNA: TGTGCCAGCAGCCAAGATGTAGGAGCCGGGTCTGGGGCCAACGTCCTGACTTTC
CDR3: CASSQDVGAGSGANVLTF

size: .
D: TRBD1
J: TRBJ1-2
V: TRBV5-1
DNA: TGCGCCAGCAGCTTTGAGGGGGCAGGTTATGGCTACACCTTC
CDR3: CASSFEGAGYGYTF

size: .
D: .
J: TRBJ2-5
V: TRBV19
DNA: TGTGCCACACATCAGCGGTTGCAAGAGACCCAGTACTTC
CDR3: CATHQRLQETQYF

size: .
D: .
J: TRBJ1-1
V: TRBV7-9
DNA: TGTGCCAGCAGCCGGATGAACACTGAAGCTTTCTTT
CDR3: CASSRMNTEAFF

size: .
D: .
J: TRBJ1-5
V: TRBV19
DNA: TGTGCCAGTGACTTCTCATTCGGGCAAAATCAGCCCCAGCATTTT
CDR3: CASDFSFGQNQPQHF

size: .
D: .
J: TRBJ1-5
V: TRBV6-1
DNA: TGTGCCAGCAGTGAAGCAGGGTCGCTCCCGGGGCCCCAGCATTTT
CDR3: CASSEAGSLPGPQHF

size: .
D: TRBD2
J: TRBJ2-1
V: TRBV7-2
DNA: TGTGCCAGCAATCTCGGGTTAGCGGGGGGTTACAATGAGCAGTTCTTC
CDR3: CASNLGLAGGYNEQFF

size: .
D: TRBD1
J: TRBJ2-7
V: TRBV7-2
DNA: TGTGCCAGCAGCTTAGTAGAGACAGGGTCCCACGAGCAGTACTTC
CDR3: CASSLVETGSHEQYF

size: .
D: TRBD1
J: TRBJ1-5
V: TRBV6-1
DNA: TGTGCCAGCAGTGAAGGACAGGGAGGTTATCAGCCCCAGCATTTT
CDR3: CASSEGQGGYQPQHF

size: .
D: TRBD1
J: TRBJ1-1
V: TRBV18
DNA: TGTGCCAGCTCACCAGGACAGGGGGCGAGGAACACTGAAGCTTTCTTT
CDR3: CASSPGQGARNTEAFF

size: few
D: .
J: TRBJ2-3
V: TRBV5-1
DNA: TGCGCCAGCAGCTTGGCGAGAGATACGCAGTATTTT
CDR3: CASSLARDTQYF

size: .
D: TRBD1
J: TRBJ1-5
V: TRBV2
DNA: TGTGCCAGCAGCCCGGGACAGGGAGAACAGCCCCAGCATTTT
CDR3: CASSPGQGEQPQHF

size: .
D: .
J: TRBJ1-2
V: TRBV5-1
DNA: TGCGCCAGCAGCTTGAGGGGGAGTGGTGGCTACACCTTC
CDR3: CASSLRGSGGYTF

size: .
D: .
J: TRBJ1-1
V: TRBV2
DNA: TGTGCCAGCAGGGAGGGTCTCACTGAAGCTTTCTTT
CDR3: CASREGLTEAFF

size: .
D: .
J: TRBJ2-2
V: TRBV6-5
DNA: TGTGCCAGCCAAAACAGCCCGAACACCGGGGAGCTGTTTTTT
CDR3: CASQNSPNTGELFF

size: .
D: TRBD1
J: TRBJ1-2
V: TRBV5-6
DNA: TGTGCCAGCACCCTGGACAGGGAAGCCACGAGCGGTCTCTATGGCTACACCTTC
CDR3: CASTLDREATSGLYGYTF

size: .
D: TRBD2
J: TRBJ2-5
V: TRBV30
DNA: TGTGCCTGGAGTGTACAAGGGACTAGCGGGAGAGAGACCCAGTACTTC
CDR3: CAWSVQGTSGRETQYF

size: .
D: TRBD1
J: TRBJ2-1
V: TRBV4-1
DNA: TGCGCCAGCAGCCCGGGCCAGGGGGTCAATGAGCAGTTCTTC
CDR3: CASSPGQGVNEQFF

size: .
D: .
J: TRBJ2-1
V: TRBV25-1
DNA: TGTGCCAGCAGTCTGGATCGGGATTTGGGGGACAATGAGCAGTTCTTC
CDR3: CASSLDRDLGDNEQFF

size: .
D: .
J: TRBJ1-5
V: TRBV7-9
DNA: TGTGCCAGCAGCTTAGATAATCAGCCCCAGCATTTT
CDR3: CASSLDNQPQHF

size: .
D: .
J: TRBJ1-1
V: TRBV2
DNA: TGTGCCAGCAGGCTCGCGGGCAGAAAAAAGGAGCAGAGACTGAACACTGAAGCTTTCTTT
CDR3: CASRLAGRKKEQRLNTEAFF

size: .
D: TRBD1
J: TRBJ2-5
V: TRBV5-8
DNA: TGTGCCAGCGGCGACAGGGCAGAGACCCAGTACTTC
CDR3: CASGDRAETQYF

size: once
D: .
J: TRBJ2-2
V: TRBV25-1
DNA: TGTGCCAGCAGTGACTTACAAGAGAACACCGGGGAGCTGTTTTTT
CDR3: CASSDLQENTGELFF

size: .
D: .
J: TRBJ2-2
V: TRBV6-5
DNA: TGTGCCAGCACGAGGGGCGAGGGCGGCACCGGGGAGCTGTTTTTT
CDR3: CASTRGEGGTGELFF

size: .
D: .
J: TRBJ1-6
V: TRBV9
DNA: TGTGCCAGCAGCGGCCCCTCGCCGGGTTCACCCCTCCACTTT
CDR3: CASSGPSPGSPLHF